This T cell receptor beta chain originates from a study of cytomegalovirus exposure and HLA in healthy donors. Findings of the study overall: It was reportedly the case that the classifier diagnosed cytomegalovirus status with high specificity and sensitivity. Researchers catalogued around 150 TCR beta chains as cytomegalovirus-associated. First-cohort TCR clusters tended to co-occur in the roughly 120 validation repertoires, a later analysis found. Among the CMV-associated chains, a few were confirmed in vitro as specific for CMV antigens.

Germline CDR1 reads KGHSH; CDR2 reads LQKENI. Trimming at V came to 3 bases and at J to 8 bases, leaving 3 bases not matched to a gene. The CDR3 has 12 residues. Generated by immunoSEQ multiplex PCR, the TCRdb table keeps only in-frame clones and is missing some. The data hold tens of thousands of clones, with around 96% observed a single time. Notes on this clone: Antigen specificity is unknown.

Sequenced material: PBMCs. The chain is built from TRBV18 and TRBJ1-1, with 7 bases fitting TRBD1. This receptor was obtained from a man aged 18 to 35 in good health and CMV-seronegative. The CDR3, as DNA: TGTGCCAGCTCACCGGGACAGATCGAAGCTTTCTTT. Protein product: CASSPGQIEAFF.